The 29 T cell receptor beta chains below were found in one sample sequenced in a study of blood T cell repertoires in COVID-19. Using immunoSEQ multiplex PCR, the repertoire was profiled, and TCRdb retains in-frame clones only, with some absent. This sample has about 140,000 clones, with 88% found just once. Sequenced input: peripheral blood. These receptor sequences come from a woman in her fifties or sixties with acute or convalescent COVID-19.

The J gene is TRBJ1-1, the V gene TRBV5-1, with 8 bases matching TRBD1. Per germline, CDR1 SGHRS and CDR2 YFSETQ. The CDR3 runs to 15 residues. The ends lost 4 bases at V and 0 bases at J; junction bases unmatched: 5. The CDR3 spells CASSLPTGVNTEAFF. For the CDR3, the DNA is TGCGCCAGCAGCCTCCCGACAGGGGTGAACACTGAAGCTTTCTTT. The full variable domain, in which reference TRBV5-1 and TRBJ1-1 provide the parts outside the CDR3, is KAGVTQTPRYLIKTRGQQVTLSCSPISGHRSVSWYQQTPGQGLQFLFEYFSETQRNKGNFPGRFSGRQFSNSRSEMNVSTLELGDSALYLCASSLPTGVNTEAFFGQGTRLTVV.

The chain is built from TRBV27 and TRBJ2-3; the match to TRBD2 covers 9 bases. The V segment lost 2 bases and the J segment 0 bases; nucleotides outside the gene matches: 6. This CDR3 region has 17 residues. Germline CDR1 reads MNHEY; CDR2 reads SMNVEV (reference sequence). The CDR3 reads CASSLAGGLPSTDTQYF. The CDR3 coding sequence is TGTGCCAGCAGTTTAGCGGGGGGGCTACCTAGCACAGATACGCAGTATTTT.

The CDR3 region is CASRRQGAPDTQYF. The CDR3 DNA reads TGTGCCAGCAGGCGACAGGGGGCCCCAGATACGCAGTATTTT. The rearrangement joins TRBV7-9 to TRBJ2-3; the match to TRBD1 covers 10 bases. Germline V CDR1 and CDR2: SEHNR, FQNEAQ (reference sequence). V lost 6 bases to trimming and J lost 4 bases; unmatched junction nucleotides: 4. CDR3 length equals 14 residues.

The CDR3 region is CATRLDNNNSPLHF. CDR3 coding DNA: TGTGCCACCAGATTGGACAATAATAATTCACCCCTCCACTTT. The chain joins TRBV6-5 to TRBJ1-6; possible D gene TRBD1, 5 bases. Trimming left V 10 bases short and J 5 bases short, with 15 bases between. CDR1 is MNHEY and CDR2 is SVGAGI in the germline V gene. The CDR3 covers 14 residues.

V is TRBV4-2 and J is TRBJ1-2; 9 nucleotides match TRBD1. Germline V lookup: CDR1 LGHNA, CDR2 YNFKEQ. The CDR3 sequence is 15 residues long. Unmatched junction bases numbered 8, after V lost 1 base and J lost 8 bases. The CDR3 here is CASSQVGTGLGGYTF. CDR3 DNA sequence: TGTGCCAGCAGCCAAGTAGGGACAGGGCTAGGGGGCTACACCTTC.

V gene TRBV19 combines with J gene TRBJ1-1; the match to TRBD1 covers 9 bases. The CDR3 is made up of 13 amino acids. Germline CDR1 is LNHDA and CDR2 is SQIVND (reference sequence). V shed 6 bases and J 4 bases; nucleotides not matched to a gene: 3. The CDR3 loop reads CASRGQGSTEAFF. Written as DNA, the CDR3 is TGTGCCAGTAGGGGACAGGGATCCACTGAAGCTTTCTTT.

The chain combines TRBV11-3 with TRBJ2-1; maybe TRBD2 (7 bases). The length of the CDR3 is 17 residues. CDR1 and CDR2 from the germline V gene are SGHNT and YENEEA. V gave up 3 bases and J gave up 7 bases, with 22 bases separating them. The CDR3 region has the DNA TGTGCCAGCAGCTTGGGGGGAGGGGGTAGGCGCGGAAATGAGCAGTTCTTC. This gives the protein CASSLGGGGRRGNEQFF.

The rearrangement uses TRBV24-1 and TRBJ2-1; possibly TRBD1 for D (5 bases). The ends were cut back, 4 bases at V and 0 bases at J, with 15 bases in the middle. The germline V gene has CDR1 KGHDR and CDR2 SFDVKD. The CDR3 totals 17 residues. The CDR3 DNA sequence: TGTGCCACCAGTGACCCTCCGACAGCCTCCTCCTACAATGAGCAGTTCTTC. Protein product: CATSDPPTASSYNEQFF.

The chain is built from TRBV2 and TRBJ2-1, with D perhaps TRBD2 (5 bases). V lost 1 base and J 7 bases, leaving 11 bases between the germline ends. The germline V gene has CDR1 SNHLY and CDR2 FYNNEI. The CDR3 totals 14 residues. CDR3 residues: CASSEGQPGNEQFF. The CDR3 DNA reads TGTGCCAGCAGTGAAGGCCAGCCGGGGAATGAGCAGTTCTTC. The whole variable domain, filled in from reference TRBV2 and TRBJ2-1, reads EPEVTQTPSHQVTQMGQEVILRCVPISNHLYFYWYRQILGQKVEFLVSFYNNEISEKSEIFDDQFSVERPDGSNFTLKIRSTKLEDSAMYFCASSEGQPGNEQFFGPGTRLTVL.

The V gene is TRBV6-5, the J gene TRBJ1-5; D call uncertain. V shed 5 bases and J shed 1 base, with 12 bases lying between them. This CDR3 is built from 15 residues. CDR1 is MNHEY and CDR2 is SVGAGI in the germline V gene. CDR3 in DNA: TGTGCCAGCAGTCTCAGTTTCGGGAGCAATCAGCCCCAGCATTTT. As protein: CASSLSFGSNQPQHF.

The gene calls are TRBV19 and TRBJ1-1, with TRBD1 matching over 7 bases. Germline trimming cut 5 bases from V and 7 bases from J; bases unmatched to any gene: 7. The CDR3 runs 13 residues. Per germline, CDR1 LNHDA and CDR2 SQIVND (reference sequence). Here the CDR3 DNA reads TGTGCCAGTAGTTTCCGACAGGGCGGTGAAGCTTTCTTT. It specifies CASSFRQGGEAFF.

The CDR3 DNA follows: TGCAGTGCTAGTGGGCGGACCGGGGAGCTGTTTTTT. Protein: CSASGRTGELFF. The chain has TRBV20-1 and TRBJ2-2; D remains unclear. The CDR3 is 12 amino acids. V was trimmed by 3 bases and J by 5 bases, leaving 7 bases between them. Germline-derived CDR1 and CDR2 are DFQATT and SNEGSKA (reference sequence).

The J gene is TRBJ1-1, the V gene TRBV3-1 (or the pseudogene TRBV3-2); the D is unclear. The CDR3 runs 16 residues. The V gene lost 0 bases and the J gene lost 2 bases, with 13 bases spanning the gap. Germline V gene lookup returns CDR1 LGHDT and CDR2 YNNKEL (reference sequence). The CDR3 protein is CASSQEPKQTNTEAFF. CDR3 bases: TGTGCCAGCAGCCAAGAACCAAAGCAGACAAACACTGAAGCTTTCTTT.

The chain links TRBV9 to TRBJ2-1; D possibly corresponds to TRBD2 (6 bases). Between the trimmed V and J ends, which lost 4 bases and 0 bases, there was a span of 8 bases. The CDR3 covers 14 residues. Germline lookup yields CDR1 SGDLS and CDR2 YYNGEE. The CDR3 loop reads CASSPTSSYNEQFF. In nucleotides, the CDR3 is TGTGCCAGCAGCCCGACTAGCTCCTACAATGAGCAGTTCTTC.

This chain connects TRBV6-1 to TRBJ1-5; the D gene is possibly TRBD1 (5 bases). The CDR3 consists of 13 residues. Trimming took 2 bases from V and 4 from J, leaving 6 bases between them. The germline V gene encodes CDR1 MNHNS and CDR2 SASEGT. The DNA for the CDR3 is TGTGCCAGCAGTGAACGGGGGAATCAGCCCCAGCATTTT. Translating gives CASSERGNQPQHF.

The chain couples TRBV9 to TRBJ2-5; the D gene is possibly TRBD1 (6 bases). The CDR3 is 14 amino acids. Trimming shortened V by 2 bases and J by 1 base, and 9 bases separated the two germline ends. CDR1 and CDR2 (germline): SGDLS, YYNGEE. The CDR3 DNA follows: TGTGCCAGCAGCGTTGGGGGCCTCCAAGAGACCCAGTACTTC. It specifies CASSVGGLQETQYF.

The chain is built from TRBV19 and TRBJ1-1, with no clear D. V lost 9 bases and J 0 bases, leaving 14 bases between the germline ends. CDR1 LNHDA and CDR2 SQIVND come from the germline V gene (reference sequence). There are 14 residues in the CDR3. The CDR3 DNA sequence: TGTGCCAGCCGACCCACTAACGTGAACACTGAAGCTTTCTTT. The encoded protein is CASRPTNVNTEAFF. The entire variable domain, with the rest obtained from reference TRBV19 and TRBJ1-1, is as follows: DGGITQSPKYLFRKEGQNVTLSCEQNLNHDAMYWYRQDPGQGLRLIYYSQIVNDFQKGDIAEGYSVSREKKESFPLTVTSAQKNPTAFYLCASRPTNVNTEAFFGQGTRLTVV.

The chain carries TRBV10-1 and TRBJ2-2, with 8 bases lining up with TRBD2. Per the germline V gene, CDR1 is WNHNN and CDR2 is SYGVQD (reference sequence). CDR3 length: 15 residues. The trim removed 3 bases at V and 3 bases at J, leaving 3 bases unmatched. As DNA, the CDR3 is TGCGCCAGCAGTGATCACGGGAGGGACACCGGGGAGCTGTTTTTT. Protein: CASSDHGRDTGELFF.

The chain recombines TRBV18 with TRBJ2-5, with a tentative D call TRBD1 (5 bases). There are 16 residues in the CDR3. V was trimmed by 6 bases and J by 4 bases, leaving 21 bases between them. Germline V gene sequence: CDR1 KGHSH, CDR2 LQKENI. CDR3 in amino acids: CASSLYKNQGLETQYF. CDR3 in DNA: TGTGCCAGCTCTCTCTATAAGAATCAGGGATTAGAGACCCAGTACTTC. Complete variable domain (other parts from reference TRBV18 and TRBJ2-5): NAGVMQNPRHLVRRRGQEARLRCSPMKGHSHVYWYRQLPEEGLKFMVYLQKENIIDESGMPKERFSAEFPKEGPSILRIQQVVRGDSAAYFCASSLYKNQGLETQYFGPGTRLLVL.

The V call is TRBV6-5, the J call TRBJ2-7; possibly TRBD2 for D (6 bases). The CDR3 extends over 16 amino acids. Per the germline V gene, CDR1 is MNHEY and CDR2 is SVGAGI. V was pared by 0 bases and J by 4 bases, with 16 bases between. The CDR3 region has the DNA TGTGCCAGCAGTTACTCGTTCGGGACTCGGCTTTACGAGCAGTACTTC. Amino acid sequence: CASSYSFGTRLYEQYF.

The chain combines TRBV18 with TRBJ2-1; 13 positions agree with TRBD2. Trimming cost V 5 bases and J 2 bases; bases outside gene matches: 12. The CDR3 spans 19 residues. Germline CDR1 and CDR2: KGHSH and LQKENI. CDR3 in amino acids: CASSARGTSGAFAYNEQFF. DNA for the CDR3: TGTGCCAGCTCAGCGCGTGGGACTAGCGGGGCCTTCGCCTACAATGAGCAGTTCTTC.

J is TRBJ1-2 and V is TRBV9; TRBD1 might be the D (6 bases). V was trimmed by 0 bases and J by 8 bases, leaving 23 bases between them. CDR1 is SGDLS and CDR2 is YYNGEE in the germline V gene. This CDR3 region has 17 residues. The CDR3 nucleotides read TGTGCCAGCAGCGTAGTAGAGGGGGGGAGCCCCTTTGACGGCTACACCTTC. This translates into CASSVVEGGSPFDGYTF.

On this clone: The conserved phenylalanine or tryptophan is not found at the CDR3 terminus, so this likely reflects a read error. It is unclear where the CDR3 begins or ends on the DNA, so no DNA is shown, and the CDR3 is as TCRdb lists it. This chain connects TRBV7-3 to TRBJ1-2; the table's D call, TRBD1, was not checked against the DNA. Germline V CDR1 and CDR2: SGHTA, FQGTGA. Ends included, the CDR3 has 9 residues. The CDR3 loop is CASSISGVI.

The genes are TRBV7-2 and TRBJ1-2; D remains unclear. CDR1 and CDR2 from the germline V gene are SGHTA and FQGNSA. V lost 1 base and J lost 0, with 9 bases in between. This CDR3 has 15 residues. CDR3 in amino acids: CASSLGGKSNYGYTF. CDR3 bases: TGTGCCAGCAGCTTAGGAGGGAAGTCTAACTATGGCTACACCTTC.

The J gene is TRBJ2-7, the V gene TRBV19; tentative D call: TRBD1 (8 bases). V shed 4 bases and J shed 2 bases, with 18 bases lying between them. The CDR3 length is 16 residues. Germline V gene data show CDR1 as LNHDA and CDR2 as SQIVND (reference sequence). DNA of the CDR3: TGTGCCAGTAGTACCAGGACAGGGAGGGGAGCCTACGAGCAGTACTTC. It specifies CASSTRTGRGAYEQYF.

This clone has only a few counts. The V gene is TRBV4-1, the J gene TRBJ1-4; tentatively, D is TRBD1 (5 bases). With 2 bases removed from V and 7 bases from J, the gap between germline ends came to 23 bases. In germline, CDR1 is MGHRA, CDR2 YSYEKL. There are 18 residues in the CDR3. The CDR3 is CASSQFISLDSRFEKLFF. DNA of the CDR3: TGCGCCAGCAGCCAATTCATATCCCTCGACAGTCGGTTTGAAAAACTGTTTTTT.

The genes are TRBV5-5 and TRBJ2-2, with 7 bases aligning to TRBD2. Unmatched junction bases numbered 7, after V lost 4 bases and J lost 7 bases. CDR1 is SGHKS and CDR2 is YYEKEE in the germline V gene (reference sequence). CDR3 length: 14 amino acids. CDR3 in amino acids: CASSNGRVGGELFF. CDR3 nucleotide sequence: TGTGCCAGCAGCAATGGGAGGGTAGGCGGGGAGCTGTTTTTT.

The V and J genes are TRBV5-8 and TRBJ1-1, with TRBD1 matching 9 bases. Germline loops: CDR1 SGHTS, CDR2 YDEGEE. V lost 4 bases and J lost 3; bases outside the gene matches: 4. This CDR3 contains 14 residues. The CDR3 loop is CASSHRDRDTEAFF. Here the CDR3 DNA reads TGTGCCAGCAGCCACCGGGACAGGGACACTGAAGCTTTCTTT. The variable domain in full, with the rest retrieved from reference TRBV5-8 and TRBJ1-1, is EAGVTQSPTHLIKTRGQQATLRCSPISGHTSVYWYQQALGLGLQFLLWYDEGEERNRGNFPPRFSGRQFPNYSSELNVNALELEDSALYLCASSHRDRDTEAFFGQGTRLTVV.

This chain joins TRBV6-4 and TRBJ2-3; 16 nucleotides agree with TRBD2. This CDR3 region has 18 residues. The V segment lost 4 bases and the J segment 5 bases; nucleotides outside the gene matches: 9. Germline loops: CDR1 MRHNA, CDR2 SNTAGT. The CDR3 region has the DNA TGTGCCAGCAGTGCCTCCGGGACTAGCGGGGGGGCCGTAGATACGCAGTATTTT. Amino acids: CASSASGTSGGAVDTQYF.